The rows below give T cell receptor beta chains drawn from one sample of a study of blood T cell repertoires in COVID-19. Method: immunoSEQ multiplex PCR; TCRdb's copy keeps in-frame clones and lacks some. The sample consists of about 300,000 clones, around 84% of them appearing once. Material for sequencing was peripheral blood. All receptors come from a man in his 70s with acute or convalescent COVID-19. Both conserved end residues are part of each CDR3. D genes are given only for firm matches. Where a row states a size, it is once, few, many or the class of an expanded clone; other rows omit it.

V gene: TRBV2; clone size: NA; J gene: TRBJ2-5; D gene: TRBD1; CDR3 protein: CASSNPGQGRETQYF; CDR3 DNA: TGTGCCAGCAGTAATCCGGGACAGGGGAGAGAGACCCAGTACTTC
V gene: TRBV5-4; clone size: NA; J gene: TRBJ2-1; D gene: NA; CDR3 protein: CASSFVGDTNEQFF; CDR3 DNA: TGTGCCAGCAGCTTTGTGGGGGACACCAATGAGCAGTTCTTC
V gene: TRBV7-9; clone size: once; J gene: TRBJ1-3; D gene: NA; CDR3 protein: CASSLEGSSGNTIYF; CDR3 DNA: TGTGCCAGCAGCTTAGAAGGGAGCTCTGGAAACACCATATATTTT
V gene: TRBV7-2; clone size: NA; J gene: TRBJ1-2; D gene: TRBD1; CDR3 protein: CASSLYPQGAVGYGYTF; CDR3 DNA: TGTGCCAGCAGCCTGTACCCACAGGGGGCGGTGGGCTATGGCTACACCTTC
V gene: TRBV24-1; clone size: NA; J gene: TRBJ2-5; D gene: TRBD1; CDR3 protein: CATSDPRRTGGTETQYF; CDR3 DNA: TGTGCCACCAGTGACCCGCGCCGGACAGGGGGCACGGAGACCCAGTACTTC
V gene: TRBV5-4; clone size: NA; J gene: TRBJ2-7; D gene: NA; CDR3 protein: CASSFRQGYSYEQYF; CDR3 DNA: TGTGCCAGCAGCTTCAGGCAAGGTTACTCCTACGAGCAGTACTTC
V gene: TRBV6-1; clone size: NA; J gene: TRBJ1-2; D gene: TRBD1; CDR3 protein: CASSESQNIGTGVRNTF; CDR3 DNA: TGTGCCAGCAGTGAATCCCAGAATATCGGGACAGGGGTCAGGAACACCTTC
V gene: TRBV23-1; clone size: NA; J gene: TRBJ1-2; D gene: NA; CDR3 protein: CASSPECGKDNYGYTF; CDR3 DNA: TGCGCCAGCAGTCCAGAATGCGGGAAGGATAACTATGGCTACACCTTC
V gene: TRBV5-4; clone size: once; J gene: TRBJ2-2; D gene: TRBD2; CDR3 protein: CASSLRLAENTGELFF; CDR3 DNA: TGTGCCAGCAGCTTGCGACTAGCGGAGAACACCGGGGAGCTGTTTTTT
V gene: TRBV28; clone size: NA; J gene: TRBJ2-1; D gene: TRBD1; CDR3 protein: CASSPQGANNEQFF; CDR3 DNA: TGTGCCAGCAGCCCCCAGGGGGCAAACAATGAGCAGTTCTTC
V gene: TRBV4-3; clone size: NA; J gene: TRBJ2-5; D gene: NA; CDR3 protein: CASSQDFRETGETQYF; CDR3 DNA: TGCGCCAGCAGCCAAGATTTCCGGGAAACGGGAGAGACCCAGTACTTC
V gene: TRBV5-1; clone size: NA; J gene: TRBJ1-6; D gene: NA; CDR3 protein: CASSLAGDSSPLHF; CDR3 DNA: TGCGCCAGCAGCTTGGCCGGGGATAGCTCACCCCTCCACTTT
V gene: TRBV4-3; clone size: NA; J gene: TRBJ1-4; D gene: TRBD1; CDR3 protein: CASSQAGGTANEKLFF; CDR3 DNA: TGCGCCAGCAGCCAAGCAGGGGGCACAGCTAATGAAAAACTGTTTTTT
V gene: TRBV5-1; clone size: few; J gene: TRBJ2-1; D gene: TRBD2; CDR3 protein: CASSFGTSGSFYNEQFF; CDR3 DNA: TGCGCCAGCAGCTTCGGGACTAGCGGGAGCTTCTACAATGAGCAGTTCTTC
V gene: TRBV5-1; clone size: few; J gene: TRBJ1-1; D gene: NA; CDR3 protein: CASSLGQMNTEAFF; CDR3 DNA: TGCGCCAGCAGCTTGGGACAGATGAACACTGAAGCTTTCTTT
V gene: TRBV7-6; clone size: NA; J gene: TRBJ2-5; D gene: NA; CDR3 protein: CASSFVEGKETQYF; CDR3 DNA: TGTGCCAGCAGCTTTGTGGAGGGTAAAGAGACCCAGTACTTC
V gene: TRBV7-8; clone size: NA; J gene: TRBJ2-7; D gene: TRBD2; CDR3 protein: CASSLVGRTSGRGEQYF; CDR3 DNA: TGTGCCAGCAGCTTAGTTGGTCGGACTAGCGGGAGGGGGGAGCAGTACTTC
V gene: TRBV12-3/TRBV12-4; clone size: NA; J gene: TRBJ2-1; D gene: TRBD2; CDR3 protein: CASSLVLRGGAFF; CDR3 DNA: TGTGCCAGCAGTTTAGTGTTGCGGGGGGGGGCGTTCTTC
V gene: TRBV27; clone size: NA; J gene: TRBJ2-1; D gene: TRBD2; CDR3 protein: CASSLWDYDNEQFF; CDR3 DNA: TGTGCCAGCAGTTTATGGGACTATGACAATGAGCAGTTCTTC
V gene: TRBV7-9; clone size: few; J gene: TRBJ2-2; D gene: NA; CDR3 protein: CASSLNRNTGELFF; CDR3 DNA: TGTGCCAGCAGCTTGAACAGAAACACCGGGGAGCTGTTTTTT
V gene: TRBV4-2; clone size: NA; J gene: TRBJ2-7; D gene: TRBD2; CDR3 protein: CASSLRTSGPYEQYF; CDR3 DNA: TGTGCCAGCAGCCTCCGGACTAGCGGGCCCTACGAGCAGTACTTC
V gene: TRBV7-3; clone size: NA; J gene: TRBJ2-1; D gene: TRBD1; CDR3 protein: CASSFWTGPHNEQFF; CDR3 DNA: TGTGCCAGCAGCTTCTGGACAGGGCCCCACAATGAGCAGTTCTTC
V gene: TRBV15; clone size: NA; J gene: TRBJ1-4; D gene: NA; CDR3 protein: CATSRDRGGRELFF; CDR3 DNA: TGTGCCACCAGCAGAGATAGGGGGGGGAGGGAACTGTTTTTT
V gene: TRBV15; clone size: few; J gene: TRBJ2-7; D gene: NA; CDR3 protein: CATSRGAGATYEQYF; CDR3 DNA: TGTGCCACCAGCAGAGGGGCAGGGGCCACTTACGAGCAGTACTTC
V gene: TRBV2; clone size: few; J gene: TRBJ2-1; D gene: TRBD2; CDR3 protein: CASSDFVLANSYNEQFF; CDR3 DNA: TGTGCCAGCAGCGACTTCGTACTAGCGAACTCCTACAATGAGCAGTTCTTC
V gene: TRBV16; clone size: few; J gene: TRBJ2-7; D gene: TRBD1; CDR3 protein: CASSPRDRGWYEQYF; CDR3 DNA: TGTGCCAGCAGCCCTCGGGACAGGGGGTGGTACGAGCAGTACTTC
V gene: TRBV25-1; clone size: once; J gene: TRBJ2-5; D gene: NA; CDR3 protein: CASSEFGTLPQETQYF; CDR3 DNA: TGTGCCAGCAGTGAATTTGGGACTCTCCCTCAAGAGACCCAGTACTTC
V gene: TRBV6-6; clone size: NA; J gene: TRBJ2-5; D gene: TRBD1; CDR3 protein: CASSLDRGVGQYF; CDR3 DNA: TGTGCCAGCAGTTTGGACAGGGGGGTCGGCCAGTACTTC